This TCR beta chain emerged from a study of blood T cell repertoires in COVID-19. Authors' data handling: For nucleated cells, counts were estimated from reference gene primer amplification. Sequencing was performed with immunoSEQ multiplex PCR; in TCRdb, only in-frame clones are kept and a portion is missing. The D gene and trimming were derived from the DNA, and the V and J assignments and clone size from that table. This sample yields approximately 44,000 clones, of which roughly three quarters are seen a single time; approximately 30% belongs to the top ten. The TCR comes from a woman older than 75 with acute or convalescent COVID-19. The material sequenced was peripheral blood.

For the CDR3, the DNA is TGTGCCAGCAGCTTACGCCCAACTAGCGGGATTGGAGATACGCAGTATTTT. Translated: CASSLRPTSGIGDTQYF. The V and J genes are TRBV7-8 and TRBJ2-3; 10 nucleotides align to TRBD2. Germline CDR1 reads SGHVS; CDR2 reads FQNEAQ. Trimming removed 2 bases from V and 5 bases from J; junction bases left unmatched: 10. CDR3 length: 17 residues. The complete variable domain, with remaining parts taken from reference TRBV7-8 and TRBJ2-3, reads GAGVSQSPRYKVAKRGQDVALRCDPISGHVSLFWYQQALGQGPEFLTYFQNEAQLDKSGLPSDRFFAERPEGSVSTLKIQRTQQEDSAVYLCASSLRPTSGIGDTQYFGPGTRLTVL.